The 10 T cell receptor beta chains below come from one sample, sequenced in a study of blood T cell repertoires in COVID-19. Some clones are missing from TCRdb's copy, which holds only in-frame ones; the method was immunoSEQ multiplex PCR. The sample has 250,000 to 350,000 clones, about 90% seen once. Sequencing was done on a sample of PBMCs or T cells enriched from blood (not recorded which). These receptor sequences come from a woman aged 45-65 years who had been exposed to COVID-19.

This clone was observed a handful of times. The chain has TRBV11-2 and TRBJ1-1; D perhaps matches TRBD1 (5 bases). The V and J ends lost 2 bases and 6 bases respectively, with 16 bases between them. Germline V lookup: CDR1 SGHAT, CDR2 FQNNGV. The CDR3 length is 15 residues. The CDR3 reads CASSLKGDSPPEAFF. The CDR3, as DNA: TGTGCCAGCAGCTTAAAGGGCGACAGTCCCCCTGAAGCTTTCTTT.

The CDR3 protein is CAISESGAGGGTDTQYF. The CDR3 nucleotides are TGTGCCATCAGTGAGTCCGGAGCGGGGGGAGGCACAGATACGCAGTATTTT. The rearrangement links TRBV10-3 to TRBJ2-3; 9 nucleotides agree with TRBD2. Germline V CDR1 and CDR2: ENHRY, SYGVKD. The length of the CDR3 is 17 residues. The J segment lost 1 base and the V segment lost 0 bases, leaving 5 bases of the junction unmatched.

The rearrangement links TRBV21-1 to TRBJ1-1; TRBD1, the D gene given by the table, was not confirmed from the DNA. TRBV21-1 constitutes a pseudogene. The CDR3 length is 18 residues. CDR3 in DNA: TGTGCCAGCAGCAGAAAAATAGACACCATATCTTTGAACACTGAAGCTTTCTTT. Protein sequence: CASSRKIDTISLNTEAFF.

The rearrangement joins TRBV28 to TRBJ2-7; unclear D gene. Trimming removed 4 bases at V and 2 bases at J, with 9 bases between. The CDR3 extends over 13 amino acids. CDR1 and CDR2 (germline): MDHEN, SYDVKM. Here the CDR3 reads CASSSSLAYEQYF. Written as DNA, the CDR3 is TGTGCCAGCAGTTCCTCACTGGCCTACGAGCAGTACTTC.

The chain links TRBV10-2 to TRBJ2-1; D call uncertain. The V gene's germline CDR1 is WSHSY and CDR2 SAAADI. The CDR3 is 14 amino acids. V was cut by 4 bases and J by 4 bases, with 11 bases left in between. DNA for the CDR3: TGCGCCAGCAGTGTTAGCAGTTTTTACAATGAGCAGTTCTTC. Translating it yields CASSVSSFYNEQFF.

The rearrangement uses TRBV28 and TRBJ1-5; D possibly corresponds to TRBD1 (5 bases). Trimming pared 4 bases from V and 7 bases from J, leaving 14 bases between. The length of the CDR3 is 14 residues. Germline assignment: CDR1 MDHEN and CDR2 SYDVKM. CDR3 region: CASSSTQGFQPQHF. The CDR3 DNA reads TGTGCCAGCAGTTCAACCCAGGGCTTCCAGCCCCAGCATTTT.

This clone was recorded a few times. This rearrangement joins TRBV6-5 to TRBJ1-3; D may be TRBD1 (5 bases). The V end was cut by 6 bases, the J end by 0 bases, with 12 bases between. The CDR3 runs to 15 residues. Germline V CDR1 and CDR2: MNHEY, SVGAGI. The CDR3 DNA is TGTGCCAGCAGCCCCGGGGGGAGCTCTGGAAACACCATATATTTT. Translating gives CASSPGGSSGNTIYF.

This clone was recorded once. The V and J genes are TRBV3-1 (or the pseudogene TRBV3-2) and TRBJ2-7; no clear D. Germline loops: CDR1 LGHDT, CDR2 YNNKEL (reference sequence). The V and J ends lost 1 base and 6 bases respectively, with 10 bases between them. The CDR3 consists of 13 residues. Here the CDR3 DNA reads TGTGCCAGCAGCCAAGGGGCAGGCCGCGAGCAGTACTTC. This codes for CASSQGAGREQYF.

The rearrangement links TRBV7-9 to TRBJ2-5; perhaps TRBD1 as D (6 bases). Germline V gene lookup returns CDR1 SEHNR and CDR2 FQNEAQ (reference sequence). The CDR3 contains 14 residues. V shed 1 base and J shed 4 bases, with 10 bases lying between them. The CDR3 protein is CASSLVGGGETQYF. CDR3 coding DNA: TGTGCCAGCAGCTTAGTAGGGGGTGGAGAGACCCAGTACTTC.

The sample holds one count of this clone. The genes are TRBV20-1 and TRBJ1-2; perhaps TRBD1 as D (5 bases). V gave up 2 bases and J gave up 7 bases, with 8 bases separating them. This CDR3 comprises 11 residues. Germline loops: CDR1 DFQATT, CDR2 SNEGSKA (reference sequence). CDR3 loop: CSARLQGGYTF. The DNA of the CDR3 is TGCAGTGCTAGACTGCAGGGTGGCTACACCTTC.